The 20 T cell receptor beta chains below come from one sample, sequenced in a study of Graves' ophthalmopathy and Graves' hyperthyroidism. The sequenced template was RNA, covering the TCR beta CDR3 region. The library came from an HTBI-primed first-round RT-PCR and a second-round multiplex PCR. TCRdb recomputed calls from the multiplex PCR reads with MiXCR, one row per CDR3 protein. The data contain roughly 500,000 distinct CDR3 sequences, 13% to 15% of them singletons. Sequencing was done on a sample of blood. Every receptor here comes from a woman aged 25 to 39 with Graves' ophthalmopathy.

This clonotype was observed at least ten times. The CDR3 here is CSARDVQTYNSPLHF. The CDR3 DNA sequence: TGCAGTGCTAGAGACGTCCAGACCTATAATTCACCCCTCCACTTT. The chain joins TRBV20-1 to TRBJ1-6, with D unclear. Per the germline V gene, CDR1 is DFQATT and CDR2 is SNEGSKA (reference sequence). This CDR3 has 15 residues. V was shortened by 0 bases and J by 2 bases, with 8 bases between the two germline ends.

This clonotype was counted many times. V usage is TRBV2 and J usage is TRBJ2-5, with D unresolved. This CDR3 contains 14 residues. V gave up 6 bases and J gave up 1 base, with 12 bases separating them. Germline-derived CDR1 and CDR2 are SNHLY and FYNNEI. The CDR3 sequence: CASRGWAPQETQYF. The CDR3 coding sequence is TGTGCCAGCAGGGGTTGGGCTCCCCAAGAGACCCAGTACTTC.

The chain links TRBV6-2 or TRBV6-3 to TRBJ1-2; the D is unclear. CDR1 is MNHEY, CDR2 SVGEGT, per germline. Trimming cost V 2 bases and J 6 bases, with 10 bases left between them. This CDR3 region has 13 residues. The CDR3 here is CASSYTGYDGYTF. CDR3 DNA sequence: TGTGCCAGCAGTTACACGGGGTACGATGGCTACACCTTC.

This clonotype was seen ten or more times. The chain recombines TRBV6-1 with TRBJ1-2; possibly TRBD1 for D (5 bases). Germline V gene sequence: CDR1 MNHNS, CDR2 SASEGT. V was shortened by 7 bases and J by 2 bases, with 14 bases between the two germline ends. The CDR3 has 14 residues. This CDR3 reads CASKPGTGNYGYTF. CDR3 DNA sequence: TGTGCCAGCAAGCCGGGAACAGGCAACTATGGCTACACCTTC.

This clonotype was observed many times. The chain has TRBV12-3 or TRBV12-4 and TRBJ2-7; tentative D call: TRBD1 (6 bases). The length of the CDR3 is 12 residues. The V gene lost 6 bases and the J gene lost 4 bases, with 10 bases spanning the gap. CDR3 region: CASRQGLYEQYF. The CDR3 DNA reads as TGTGCCAGCAGGCAGGGGCTTTACGAGCAGTACTTC.

This clonotype occurred many times. The gene calls are TRBV27 and TRBJ1-1; weak D call: TRBD1 (5 bases). CDR1 MNHEY and CDR2 SMNVEV come from the germline V gene (reference sequence). V was trimmed by 2 bases and J by 4 bases, leaving 20 bases between them. The CDR3 covers 17 residues. This CDR3 reads CASSLGGLMGVPTEAFF. In DNA, the CDR3 is TGTGCCAGCAGTTTAGGGGGTTTGATGGGGGTGCCCACTGAAGCTTTCTTT.

This clonotype came up a few times. The V and J genes are TRBV9 and TRBJ1-6; 8 bases map to TRBD1. Germline assignment: CDR1 SGDLS and CDR2 YYNGEE. V trimming: 4 bases; J trimming: 6 bases; junction bases outside the gene matches: 9. This CDR3 contains 16 residues. CDR3 nucleotide sequence: TGTGCCAGCAGCCCTCGGACAGGGCATCGTAATTCACCCCTCCACTTT. This translates into CASSPRTGHRNSPLHF.

The chain is built from TRBV29-1 and TRBJ1-5; D perhaps matches TRBD1 (6 bases). Germline V gene data show CDR1 as SQVTM and CDR2 as ANQGSEA. The V end was cut by 6 bases, the J end by 4 bases, with 10 bases between. The CDR3 is 12 amino acids. The CDR3 reads CSVGGRNQPQHF. In DNA, the CDR3 is TGCAGCGTAGGGGGTAGAAATCAGCCCCAGCATTTT.

This clonotype appeared many times. The chain couples TRBV2 to TRBJ2-7; a weak D match, TRBD1 (6 bases). The CDR3 is 12 amino acids. V lost 5 bases and J 3 bases, leaving 8 bases between the germline ends. Germline loops: CDR1 SNHLY, CDR2 FYNNEI. Written as DNA, the CDR3 is TGTGCCAGCAGTAAGGACAGCTACGAGCAGTACTTC. It translates to CASSKDSYEQYF.

V gene TRBV6-5 combines with J gene TRBJ1-2, with a weak D call TRBD1 (6 bases). The CDR3 sequence is 13 residues long. Per germline, CDR1 MNHEY and CDR2 SVGAGI. V was pared by 2 bases and J by 5 bases, with 9 bases between. In DNA, the CDR3 is TGTGCCAGCAGTTACCGAGGGGGTTATGGCTACACCTTC. It yields the protein CASSYRGGYGYTF.

With respect to this clonotype: A clone one base away is much larger, so this may be a read error. Lacking the conserved final phenylalanine or tryptophan, this CDR3 likely reflects a read error. The chain carries TRBV6-1 and TRBJ1-2, with a weak D call TRBD1 (6 bases). Per germline, CDR1 MNHNS and CDR2 SASEGT. The V end lost 5 bases, the J end lost 7 bases, and 11 bases lay between the germline ends. CDR3 length: 12 residues. The DNA of the CDR3 is TGTGCCAGCAGTCCAGGGGTTTCTGGCTACACCGTC. As protein: CASSPGVSGYTV.

This sequence joins TRBV27 and TRBJ1-5, with no clear D. CDR1 and CDR2 from the germline V gene are MNHEY and SMNVEV (reference sequence). V gave up 5 bases and J gave up 10 bases, with 15 bases separating them. The CDR3 contains 13 residues. CDR3 nucleotide sequence: TGTGCCAGCAGTACACACCCCCAAGTCCCCCAGCATTTT. Translating gives CASSTHPQVPQHF.

In its sample, this clonotype was seen many times. This chain connects TRBV30 to TRBJ1-1; a possible D gene is TRBD1 (5 bases). The germline V and J ends were trimmed by 4 bases and 0 bases, with 15 bases remaining between them. Looked up from germline, CDR1 is GTSNPN and CDR2 is SVGIG (reference sequence). This CDR3 is built from 15 residues. In nucleotides, the CDR3 is TGTGCCTGGATTGGGGGACTCTCTATGAACACTGAAGCTTTCTTT. Translation: CAWIGGLSMNTEAFF.

This CDR3 reads CASSSGDIAAGELFF. CDR3 in DNA: TGTGCCAGCAGCTCGGGGGACATTGCCGCCGGGGAGCTGTTTTTT. The V gene is TRBV13, the J gene TRBJ2-2; D may be TRBD1 or TRBD2 (6 bases each). The CDR3 consists of 15 residues. Germline values: CDR1 PRHDT, CDR2 FYEKMQ (reference sequence). Trimming shortened V by 4 bases and J by 6 bases, and 15 bases separated the two germline ends.

Remarks on this clonotype: A much larger clone lies one base from this, so it may be a read error. The chain links TRBV4-1 to TRBJ1-2; D is perhaps TRBD1 (5 bases). From germline, CDR1 is MGHRA and CDR2 YSYEKL. This CDR3 contains 15 residues. The CDR3 coding sequence is TGCGCCAGCAGCCAAGATGCCAGGGTAGGGTATGGCTTCACCTTC. Protein product: CASSQDARVGYGFTF.

This clonotype was counted ten times or more. The chain is built from TRBV12-3 or TRBV12-4 and TRBJ1-2, with D hard to call. The CDR3 length is 12 residues. Trimming took off 5 bases at V and 7 bases at J, with 11 bases between the two ends. DNA for the CDR3: TGTGCCAGCAGTCCGCCTCCAAGTGGCTACACCTTC. It translates to CASSPPPSGYTF.

This clonotype has a count of ten or more. The gene calls are TRBV5-1 and TRBJ2-5; tentatively, D is TRBD2 (6 bases). The germline V gene has CDR1 SGHRS and CDR2 YFSETQ. This CDR3 contains 16 residues. Trimming took 0 bases from V and 4 from J, leaving 16 bases between them. The CDR3 spells CASSLGSDGRGETQYF. The CDR3 nucleotides read TGCGCCAGCAGCTTGGGCTCGGACGGGAGAGGAGAGACCCAGTACTTC. The variable domain in full, completed from reference TRBV5-1 and TRBJ2-5, reads KAGVTQTPRYLIKTRGQQVTLSCSPISGHRSVSWYQQTPGQGLQFLFEYFSETQRNKGNFPGRFSGRQFSNSRSEMNVSTLELGDSALYLCASSLGSDGRGETQYFGPGTRLLVL.

This clonotype turned up a few times. The rearrangement joins TRBV12-3 or TRBV12-4 to TRBJ1-5; D ambiguous. Between the trimmed V and J ends, which lost 5 bases and 7 bases, there was a span of 9 bases. This CDR3 has 12 residues. The CDR3 region is CASSGTRQPQHF. CDR3 nucleotide sequence: TGTGCCAGCAGTGGAACCAGGCAGCCCCAGCATTTT.

With respect to this clonotype: This could be a read error, since a much larger clone is one nucleotide away. Here the CDR3 omits its conserved ending phenylalanine or tryptophan, so a read error is the likely source. This chain connects TRBV6-5 to TRBJ1-3; D perhaps matches TRBD1 (6 bases). V lost 4 bases to trimming and J lost 8 bases, with 12 bases between them. The CDR3 has 13 residues. Germline V gene sequence: CDR1 MNHEY, CDR2 SVGAGI. The DNA for the CDR3 is TGTGCCAGCAGTTGGACAGAAGAAGACACCATATATGTT. It encodes CASSWTEEDTIYV.

There are many counts of this clonotype. This chain connects TRBV19 to TRBJ2-2; 7 positions match TRBD1. CDR1 and CDR2 (germline): LNHDA, SQIVND (reference sequence). The V segment lost 7 bases and the J segment 5 bases; nucleotides outside the gene matches: 7. CDR3 length equals 14 residues. The CDR3 region is CASKGTETTGELFF. In nucleotides, the CDR3 is TGTGCCAGTAAGGGGACAGAGACGACCGGGGAGCTGTTTTTT.